Listed below are T cell receptor beta chains from one sample, sequenced in a study of cytomegalovirus exposure and HLA in healthy donors. Profiled with immunoSEQ multiplex PCR; TCRdb holds only in-frame clones, not every one. The table has 130,000 or so clones, around 85% seen once. The sequencing input was PBMCs. The receptors stem from a woman aged 25-40 years in good health and CMV-seropositive. The CDR3 runs from the conserved cysteine through the conserved F or W. Each record gives: D gene, J gene, V gene, clone size, CDR3 DNA, CDR3 protein. A D gene is named only where the DNA matches it firmly. Expanded clones are given a class, and other clones once, few, many or no size at all.

TRBD1,TRBJ1-5,TRBV7-2,-,TGTGCCAGCAGCCTGAGACAGGGTCATCAGCCCCAGCATTTT,CASSLRQGHQPQHF
-,TRBJ1-2,TRBV6-5,-,TGTGCCAGCAGTTACCAGCCAACAGCGGTCTATGGCTACACCTTC,CASSYQPTAVYGYTF
-,TRBJ2-1,TRBV30,-,TGTGCCTGGAGTGTGCAAGGGGGTTATGGGAATGAGCAGTTCTTC,CAWSVQGGYGNEQFF
TRBD1,TRBJ2-3,TRBV12-5,-,TGTGCTAGTGGTTGGGACAGTATTCTAGATACGCAGTATTTT,CASGWDSILDTQYF
TRBD1,TRBJ1-6,TRBV19,-,TGTGCCAGTAGTTCCCGGACAGGTGTATCACCCCTCCACTTT,CASSSRTGVSPLHF
-,TRBJ1-5,TRBV28,-,TGTGCCAGCAGGGACCTTGGGGAGGCACGCAATCAGCCCCAGCATTTT,CASRDLGEARNQPQHF
-,TRBJ2-3,TRBV11-1,-,TGTGCCAGCAGCCAACCCCGCCTGGACAGTGCCTCAAATACGCAGTATTTT,CASSQPRLDSASNTQYF
TRBD1,TRBJ2-2,TRBV28,-,TGTGCCAGCACAGCCGGGACAGGGCGTTGGACGAACACCGGGGAGCTGTTTTTT,CASTAGTGRWTNTGELFF
-,TRBJ1-1,TRBV5-1,-,TGCGCCAGCAGCTTGGGAGAGTACAGGCTAGATCTGGCTTTCTTT,CASSLGEYRLDLAFF
-,TRBJ2-1,TRBV28,-,TGTGCCAGCAGTTTGAGAGACTACAATGAGCAGTTCTTC,CASSLRDYNEQFF
-,TRBJ1-5,TRBV18,few,TGTGCCACCGCCCGCCGGGGGGATCAGCCCCAGCATTTT,CATARRGDQPQHF
-,TRBJ2-5,TRBV20-1,few,TGCAGTGCTAGAGATCGGGAGACCCAGTACTTC,CSARDRETQYF
-,TRBJ2-1,TRBV19,-,TGTGCCAGTAGTATAATGGAGGACAATGAGCAGTTCTTC,CASSIMEDNEQFF
-,TRBJ1-2,TRBV14,-,TGTGCCAGCAGCCAAGAACGACGGAGCGGCTACACCTTC,CASSQERRSGYTF
TRBD1,TRBJ2-7,TRBV27,once,TGTGCCAGCGGACCCTGGGGACAGGGCTACGAGCAGTACTTC,CASGPWGQGYEQYF
-,TRBJ2-1,TRBV5-1,-,TGCGCCAGCAGCTTGGCTCTGGCGGCCTACAATGAGCAGTTCTTC,CASSLALAAYNEQFF
TRBD1,TRBJ1-1,TRBV5-1,-,TGCGCCAGCAGCAGCCTCGGACAGGGCGGAGGTGAAGCTTTCTTT,CASSSLGQGGGEAFF
-,TRBJ1-5,TRBV11-2,-,TGTGCCAGCAGCTTAGGGGTGACACCTAATCAGCCCCAGCATTTT,CASSLGVTPNQPQHF
-,TRBJ2-5,TRBV27,-,TGTGCCAGCAGTGTCACCTACGGCGGGGAAGAGACCCAGTACTTC,CASSVTYGGEETQYF
-,TRBJ1-5,TRBV6-1,-,TGTGCCAGCACCCGGACAGTTTATAGCAATCAGCCCCAGCATTTT,CASTRTVYSNQPQHF
-,TRBJ2-7,TRBV19,-,TGTGCCAGTAGTACTCGGGACTCCTACGAGCAGTACTTC,CASSTRDSYEQYF
-,TRBJ1-1,TRBV28,-,TGTGCCAGCAGCCCCCAAGCGGCCCCTGACACTGAAGCTTTCTTT,CASSPQAAPDTEAFF
-,TRBJ1-5,TRBV10-3,few,TGTGCCATCAGTGATGGAGGAGCCGGGAGTCAGCCCCAGCATTTT,CAISDGGAGSQPQHF
TRBD1,TRBJ1-4,TRBV10-3,once,TGTGCCATCAGCCGACAGGGGGGAACTGAAAAACTGTTTTTT,CAISRQGGTEKLFF
-,TRBJ2-1,TRBV29-1,-,TGCAGCGTTGAAAGCGGGTTCGTTCCGTTCTTC,CSVESGFVPFF
-,TRBJ2-1,TRBV7-9,-,TGTGCCAGCAGCTTAGCTTTTGACAGAGAGCAGTTCTTC,CASSLAFDREQFF